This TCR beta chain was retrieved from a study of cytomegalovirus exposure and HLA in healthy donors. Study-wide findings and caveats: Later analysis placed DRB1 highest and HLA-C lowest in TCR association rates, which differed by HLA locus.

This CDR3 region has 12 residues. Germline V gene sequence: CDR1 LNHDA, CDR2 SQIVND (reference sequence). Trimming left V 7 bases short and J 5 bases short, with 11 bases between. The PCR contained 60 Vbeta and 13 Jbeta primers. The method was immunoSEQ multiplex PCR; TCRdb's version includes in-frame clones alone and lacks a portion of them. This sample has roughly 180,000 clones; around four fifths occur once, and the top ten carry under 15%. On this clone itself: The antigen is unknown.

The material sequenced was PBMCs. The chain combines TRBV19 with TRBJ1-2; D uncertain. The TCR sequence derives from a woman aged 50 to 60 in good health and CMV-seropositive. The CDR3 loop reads CASTQGRYGYTF. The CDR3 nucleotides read TGTGCCAGTACCCAAGGGAGATATGGCTACACCTTC.